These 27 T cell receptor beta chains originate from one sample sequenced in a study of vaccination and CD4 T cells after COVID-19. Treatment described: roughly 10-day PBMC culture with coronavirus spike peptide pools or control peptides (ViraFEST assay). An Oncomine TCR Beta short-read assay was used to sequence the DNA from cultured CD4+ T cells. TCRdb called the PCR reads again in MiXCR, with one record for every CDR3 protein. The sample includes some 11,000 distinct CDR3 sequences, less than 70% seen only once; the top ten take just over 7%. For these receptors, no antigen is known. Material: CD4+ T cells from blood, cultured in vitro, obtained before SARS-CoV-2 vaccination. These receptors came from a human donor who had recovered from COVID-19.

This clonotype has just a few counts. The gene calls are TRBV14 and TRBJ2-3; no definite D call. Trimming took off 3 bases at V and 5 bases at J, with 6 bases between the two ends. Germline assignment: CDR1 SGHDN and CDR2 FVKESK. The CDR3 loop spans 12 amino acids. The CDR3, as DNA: TGTGCCAGCAGCCAGATACAAGATACGCAGTATTTT. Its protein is CASSQIQDTQYF.

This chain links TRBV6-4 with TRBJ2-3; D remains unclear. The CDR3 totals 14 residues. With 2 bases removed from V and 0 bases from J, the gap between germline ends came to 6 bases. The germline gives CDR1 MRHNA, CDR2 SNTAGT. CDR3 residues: CASSDGGSTDTQYF. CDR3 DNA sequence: TGTGCCAGCAGTGACGGCGGCAGCACAGATACGCAGTATTTT.

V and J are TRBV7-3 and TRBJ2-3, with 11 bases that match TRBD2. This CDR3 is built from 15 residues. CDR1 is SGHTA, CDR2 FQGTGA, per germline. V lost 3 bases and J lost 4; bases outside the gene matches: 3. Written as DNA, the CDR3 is TGTGCCAGCAGCTTGACTAGCGGGACCCCAGATACGCAGTATTTT. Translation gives CASSLTSGTPDTQYF.

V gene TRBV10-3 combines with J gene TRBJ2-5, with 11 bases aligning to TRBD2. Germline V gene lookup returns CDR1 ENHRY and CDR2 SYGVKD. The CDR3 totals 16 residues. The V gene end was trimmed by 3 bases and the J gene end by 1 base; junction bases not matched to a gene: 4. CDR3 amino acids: CAISEQTSGAQETQYF. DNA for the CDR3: TGTGCCATCAGTGAACAGACTAGCGGGGCCCAAGAGACCCAGTACTTC.

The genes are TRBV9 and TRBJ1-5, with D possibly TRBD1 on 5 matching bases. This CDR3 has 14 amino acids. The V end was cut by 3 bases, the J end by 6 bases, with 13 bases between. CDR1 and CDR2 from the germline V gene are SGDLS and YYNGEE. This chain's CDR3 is CASSASGSGQPQHF. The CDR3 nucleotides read TGTGCCAGCAGCGCCTCAGGGTCGGGTCAGCCCCAGCATTTT.

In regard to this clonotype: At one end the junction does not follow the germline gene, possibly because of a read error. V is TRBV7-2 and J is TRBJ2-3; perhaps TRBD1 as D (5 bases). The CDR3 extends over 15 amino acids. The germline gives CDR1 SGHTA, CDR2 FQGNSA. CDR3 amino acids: CASRLGVGSPDTQYF. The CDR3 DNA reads TGTGCCAGCAGATTAGGGGTGGGTTCTCCCGATACGCAGTATTTT.

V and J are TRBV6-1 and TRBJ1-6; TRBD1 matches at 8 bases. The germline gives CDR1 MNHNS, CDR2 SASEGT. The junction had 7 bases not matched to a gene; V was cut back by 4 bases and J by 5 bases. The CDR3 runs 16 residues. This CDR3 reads CASSVTGANNNSPLHF. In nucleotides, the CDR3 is TGTGCCAGCAGTGTGACAGGGGCGAATAATAATTCACCCCTCCACTTT.

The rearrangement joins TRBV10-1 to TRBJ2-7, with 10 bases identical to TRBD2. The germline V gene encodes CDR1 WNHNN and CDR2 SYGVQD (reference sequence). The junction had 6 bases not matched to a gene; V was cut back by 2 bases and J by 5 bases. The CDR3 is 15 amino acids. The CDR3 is CASSEGSSGRNEQYF. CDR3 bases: TGCGCCAGCAGTGAGGGCTCTAGCGGGAGAAACGAGCAGTACTTC.

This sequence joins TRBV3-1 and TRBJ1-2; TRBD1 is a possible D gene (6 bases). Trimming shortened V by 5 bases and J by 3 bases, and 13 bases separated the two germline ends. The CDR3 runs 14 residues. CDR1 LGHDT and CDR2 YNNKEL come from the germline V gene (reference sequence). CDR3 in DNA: TGTGCCAGCAGCTCAAGGGGGGTAGACTATGGCTACACCTTC. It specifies CASSSRGVDYGYTF.

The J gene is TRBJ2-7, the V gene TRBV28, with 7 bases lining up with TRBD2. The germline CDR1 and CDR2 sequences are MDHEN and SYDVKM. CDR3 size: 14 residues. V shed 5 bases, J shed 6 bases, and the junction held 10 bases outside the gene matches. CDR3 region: CASSSGTSHSEQYF. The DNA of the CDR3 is TGTGCCAGCAGTAGCGGGACCTCCCACTCCGAGCAGTACTTC.

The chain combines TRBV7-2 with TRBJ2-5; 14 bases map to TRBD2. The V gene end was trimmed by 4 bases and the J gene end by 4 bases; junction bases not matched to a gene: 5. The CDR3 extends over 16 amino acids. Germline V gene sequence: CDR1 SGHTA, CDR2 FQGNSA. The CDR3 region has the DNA TGTGCCAGCAGCTACAGGACTAGCGGGAGGCGAGAGACCCAGTACTTC. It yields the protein CASSYRTSGRRETQYF.

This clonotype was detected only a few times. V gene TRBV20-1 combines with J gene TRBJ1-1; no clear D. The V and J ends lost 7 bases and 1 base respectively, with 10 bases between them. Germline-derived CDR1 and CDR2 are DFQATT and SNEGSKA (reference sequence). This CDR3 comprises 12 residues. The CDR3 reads CSGREGNTEAFF. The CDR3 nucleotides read TGCAGTGGCCGGGAGGGGAACACTGAAGCTTTCTTT.

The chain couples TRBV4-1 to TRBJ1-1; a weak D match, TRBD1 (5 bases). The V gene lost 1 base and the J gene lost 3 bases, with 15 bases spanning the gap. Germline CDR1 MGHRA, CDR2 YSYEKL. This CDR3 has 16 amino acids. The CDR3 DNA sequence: TGCGCCAGCAGCCAAGTCCAAATACGAGGGGACACTGAAGCTTTCTTT. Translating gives CASSQVQIRGDTEAFF.

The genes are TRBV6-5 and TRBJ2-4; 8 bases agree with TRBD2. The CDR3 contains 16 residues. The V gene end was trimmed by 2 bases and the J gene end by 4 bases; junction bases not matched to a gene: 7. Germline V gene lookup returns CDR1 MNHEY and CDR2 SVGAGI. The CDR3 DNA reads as TGTGCCAGCAGTTACATGAGCGGGGGAAGAAAAAACATTCAGTACTTC. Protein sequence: CASSYMSGGRKNIQYF.

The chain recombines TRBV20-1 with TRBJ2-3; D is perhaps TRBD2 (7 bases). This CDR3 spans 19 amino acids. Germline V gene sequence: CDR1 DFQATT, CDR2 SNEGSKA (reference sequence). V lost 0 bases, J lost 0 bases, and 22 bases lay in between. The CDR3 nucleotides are TGCAGTGCTAGAGATTCACGGGGGCTAGCGGCAACTAGCACAGATACGCAGTATTTT. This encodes CSARDSRGLAATSTDTQYF.

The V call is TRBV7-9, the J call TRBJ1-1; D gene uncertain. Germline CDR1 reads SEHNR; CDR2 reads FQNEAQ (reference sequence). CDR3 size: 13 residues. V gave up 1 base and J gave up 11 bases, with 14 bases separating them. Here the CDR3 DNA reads TGTGCCAGCAGCTTAGACGGGGTTTTAAAGGCTTTCTTT. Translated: CASSLDGVLKAFF.

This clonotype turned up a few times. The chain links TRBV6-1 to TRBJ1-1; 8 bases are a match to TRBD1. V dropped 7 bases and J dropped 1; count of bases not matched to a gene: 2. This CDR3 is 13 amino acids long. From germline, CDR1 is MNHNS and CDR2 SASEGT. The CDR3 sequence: CASNRGRNTEAFF. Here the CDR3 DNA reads TGTGCCAGCAACAGGGGGAGGAACACTGAAGCTTTCTTT.

The CDR3 here is CASSEITDTQYF. The CDR3 nucleotides are TGTGCCAGCAGCGAAATCACAGATACGCAGTATTTT. The rearrangement joins TRBV7-2 to TRBJ2-3; D not certain. The ends were cut back, 5 bases at V and 2 bases at J, with 5 bases in the middle. Germline V gives CDR1 SGHTA, CDR2 FQGNSA. This CDR3 region has 12 residues.

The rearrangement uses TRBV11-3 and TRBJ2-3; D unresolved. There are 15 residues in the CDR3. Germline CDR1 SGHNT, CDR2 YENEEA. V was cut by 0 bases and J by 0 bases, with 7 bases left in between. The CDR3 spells CASSLDYLSTDTQYF. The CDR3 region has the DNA TGTGCCAGCAGCTTAGATTACCTTAGCACAGATACGCAGTATTTT.

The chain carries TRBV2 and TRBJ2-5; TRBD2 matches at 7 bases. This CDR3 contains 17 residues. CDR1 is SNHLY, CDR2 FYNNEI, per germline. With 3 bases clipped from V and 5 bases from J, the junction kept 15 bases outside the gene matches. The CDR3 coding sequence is TGTGCCAGCAGTGACGGCGGGAGATTTTTGGGGCGGGAGACCCAGTACTTC. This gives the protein CASSDGGRFLGRETQYF.

DNA for the CDR3: TGTGCCAGCAGCCGAACCAGGGAAGAGACCCAGTACTTC. This translates into CASSRTREETQYF. V is TRBV11-2 and J is TRBJ2-5; weak D call: TRBD1 (5 bases). The V end was cut by 5 bases, the J end by 3 bases, with 10 bases between. The CDR3 is 13 residues long. The germline V gene encodes CDR1 SGHAT and CDR2 FQNNGV. The entire variable domain, with the rest obtained from reference TRBV11-2 and TRBJ2-5, is as follows: EAGVAQSPRYKIIEKRQSVAFWCNPISGHATLYWYQQILGQGPKLLIQFQNNGVVDDSQLPKDRFSAERLKGVDSTLKIQPAKLEDSAVYLCASSRTREETQYFGPGTRLLVL.

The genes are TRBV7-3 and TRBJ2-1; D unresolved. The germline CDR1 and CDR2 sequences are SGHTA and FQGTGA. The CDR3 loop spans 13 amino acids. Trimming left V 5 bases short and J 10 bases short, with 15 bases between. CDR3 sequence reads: CASSPTIGGEQFF. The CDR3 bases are TGTGCCAGCAGCCCCACGATAGGCGGAGAGCAGTTCTTC.

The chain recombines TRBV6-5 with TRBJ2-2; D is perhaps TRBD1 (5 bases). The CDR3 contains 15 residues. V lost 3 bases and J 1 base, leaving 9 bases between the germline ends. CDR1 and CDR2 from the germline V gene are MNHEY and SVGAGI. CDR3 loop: CASSYGAENTGELFF. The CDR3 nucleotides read TGTGCCAGCAGTTATGGGGCGGAGAACACCGGGGAGCTGTTTTTT.

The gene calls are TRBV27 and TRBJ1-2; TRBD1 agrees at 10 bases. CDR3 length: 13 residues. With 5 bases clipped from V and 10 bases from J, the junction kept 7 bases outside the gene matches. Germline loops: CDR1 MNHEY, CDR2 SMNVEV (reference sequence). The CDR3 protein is CASSPWDRGFYTF. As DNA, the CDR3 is TGTGCCAGCAGTCCCTGGGACAGGGGATTCTACACCTTC.

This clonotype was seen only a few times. The CDR3 reads CASSMTGGSNQPQHF. The CDR3 nucleotides are TGTGCCAGTAGTATGACAGGGGGCAGCAATCAGCCCCAGCATTTT. The rearrangement joins TRBV19 to TRBJ1-5; 10 bases map to TRBD1. Germline V gene lookup returns CDR1 LNHDA and CDR2 SQIVND (reference sequence). The CDR3 extends over 15 amino acids. The V segment lost 3 bases and the J segment 1 base; nucleotides outside the gene matches: 0.

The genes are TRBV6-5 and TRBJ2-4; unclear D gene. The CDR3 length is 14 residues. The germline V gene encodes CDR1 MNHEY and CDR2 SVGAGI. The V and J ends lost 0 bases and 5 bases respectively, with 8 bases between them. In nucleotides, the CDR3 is TGTGCCAGCAGTTACTCCCCGGCGCAAAACATTCAGTACTTC. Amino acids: CASSYSPAQNIQYF.

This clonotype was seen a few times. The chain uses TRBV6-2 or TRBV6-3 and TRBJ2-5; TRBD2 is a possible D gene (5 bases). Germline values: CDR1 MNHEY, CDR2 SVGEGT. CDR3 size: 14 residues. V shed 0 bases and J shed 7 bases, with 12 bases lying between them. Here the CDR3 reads CASSYSVAGGTQYF. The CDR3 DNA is TGTGCCAGCAGTTACTCGGTAGCAGGAGGGACCCAGTACTTC.